This T cell receptor beta chain is from a study of blood T cell repertoires in COVID-19. On the study more broadly: The United States, Italy and Spain provided the acute and convalescent COVID-19 samples. PBMCs, B-cell-depleted T cells, or T cells provided the cDNA or gDNA that made up the material.

The CDR3 contains 11 residues. Germline CDR1 reads SGHRS; CDR2 reads YFSETQ. The V end was cut by 1 base, the J end by 5 bases, with 2 bases between. Source study methods: Estimates of nucleated cell counts were drawn from the amplification of reference gene primers. Sequenced by immunoSEQ multiplex PCR; TCRdb stores in-frame clones only, minus some. That table is the source of V, J and clone size, and D and trimming were worked out from the DNA. The top ten clones hold around 20% of a sample with some 67,000 clones, 70% to 90% of them seen once. The sequenced sample consisted of peripheral blood. This sequence originates from a woman of 80 years or more with acute or convalescent COVID-19. The V call is TRBV5-1, the J call TRBJ2-3; no clear D gene. The CDR3 is CASSLLDTQYF. CDR3 coding DNA: TGCGCCAGCAGCTTGCTAGATACGCAGTATTTT.